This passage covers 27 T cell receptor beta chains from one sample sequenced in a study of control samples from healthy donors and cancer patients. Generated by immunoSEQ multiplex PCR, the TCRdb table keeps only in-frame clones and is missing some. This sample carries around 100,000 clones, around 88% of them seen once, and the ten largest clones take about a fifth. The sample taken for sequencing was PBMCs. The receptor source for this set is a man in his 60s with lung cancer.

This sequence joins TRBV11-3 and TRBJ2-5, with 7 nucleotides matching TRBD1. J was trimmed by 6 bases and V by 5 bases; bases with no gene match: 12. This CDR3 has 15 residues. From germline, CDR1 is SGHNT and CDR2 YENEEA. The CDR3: CASSGITGELKTQYF. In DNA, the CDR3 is TGTGCCAGCAGCGGCATTACAGGGGAATTGAAGACCCAGTACTTC.

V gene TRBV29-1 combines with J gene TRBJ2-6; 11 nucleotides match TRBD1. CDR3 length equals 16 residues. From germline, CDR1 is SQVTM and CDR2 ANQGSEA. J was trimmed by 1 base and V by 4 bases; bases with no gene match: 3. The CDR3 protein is CSVGTGGRSGANVLTF. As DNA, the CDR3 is TGCAGCGTTGGGACAGGGGGCAGGTCTGGGGCCAACGTCCTGACTTTC.

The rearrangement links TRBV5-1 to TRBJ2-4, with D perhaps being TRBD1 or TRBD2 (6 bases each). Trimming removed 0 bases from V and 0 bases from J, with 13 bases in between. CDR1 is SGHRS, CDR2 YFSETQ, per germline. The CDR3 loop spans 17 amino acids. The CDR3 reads CASSLEGGHLAKNIQYF. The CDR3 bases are TGCGCCAGCAGCTTGGAGGGGGGTCACCTAGCCAAAAACATTCAGTACTTC.

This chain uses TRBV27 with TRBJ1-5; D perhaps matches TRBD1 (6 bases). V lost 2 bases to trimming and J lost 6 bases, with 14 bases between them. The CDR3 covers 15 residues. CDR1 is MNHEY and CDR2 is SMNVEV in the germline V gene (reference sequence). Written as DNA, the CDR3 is TGTGCCAGCAGTTTACTCGGGAAAGGGGGTCAGCCCCAGCATTTT. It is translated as CASSLLGKGGQPQHF.

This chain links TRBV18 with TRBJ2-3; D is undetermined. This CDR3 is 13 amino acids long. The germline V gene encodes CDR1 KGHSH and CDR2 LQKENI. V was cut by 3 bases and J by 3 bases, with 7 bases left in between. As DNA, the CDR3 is TGTGCCAGCTCACCGGAGTTGACAGATACGCAGTATTTT. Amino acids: CASSPELTDTQYF.

CDR3 DNA: TGTGCCAGCAGCGTAGCTGGGACAGAATACACTGAAGCTTTCTTT. It yields the protein CASSVAGTEYTEAFF. The chain has TRBV9 and TRBJ1-1, with TRBD1 matching 7 bases. The V gene end was trimmed by 0 bases and the J gene end by 3 bases; junction bases not matched to a gene: 5. Germline V gives CDR1 SGDLS, CDR2 YYNGEE. The CDR3 is made up of 15 amino acids.

The DNA of the CDR3 is TGTGCCAGCAGTGAGGAGGGATATTCTGGAAACACCATATATTTT. Translated, it gives CASSEEGYSGNTIYF. The V call is TRBV6-1, the J call TRBJ1-3; no clear D gene. CDR3 length: 15 residues. Trimming stripped 3 bases from V and 1 base from J, with 10 bases between. CDR1 and CDR2 from the germline V gene are MNHNS and SASEGT.

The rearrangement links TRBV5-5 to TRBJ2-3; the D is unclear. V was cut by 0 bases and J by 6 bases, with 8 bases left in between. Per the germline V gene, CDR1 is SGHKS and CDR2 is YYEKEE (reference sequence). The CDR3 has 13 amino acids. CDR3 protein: CASSLVGRDTQYF. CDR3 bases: TGTGCCAGCAGCTTGGTGGGTAGGGATACGCAGTATTTT.

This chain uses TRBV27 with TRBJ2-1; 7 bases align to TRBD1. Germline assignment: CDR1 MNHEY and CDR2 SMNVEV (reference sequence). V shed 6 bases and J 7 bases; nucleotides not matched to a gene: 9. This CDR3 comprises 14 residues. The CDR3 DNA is TGTGCCAGCAGATTTATAGGGGGCAAGAATGAGCAGTTCTTC. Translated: CASRFIGGKNEQFF.

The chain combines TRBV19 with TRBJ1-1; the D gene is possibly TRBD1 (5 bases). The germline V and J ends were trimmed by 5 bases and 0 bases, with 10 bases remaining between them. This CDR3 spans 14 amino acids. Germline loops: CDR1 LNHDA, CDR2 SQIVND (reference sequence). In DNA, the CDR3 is TGTGCCAGTAGTTCGGGGGACTTGAACACTGAAGCTTTCTTT. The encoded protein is CASSSGDLNTEAFF.

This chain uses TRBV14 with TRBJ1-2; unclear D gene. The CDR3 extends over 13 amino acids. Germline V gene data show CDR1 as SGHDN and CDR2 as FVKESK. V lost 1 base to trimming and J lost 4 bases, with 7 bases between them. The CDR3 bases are TGTGCCAGCAGCCAAGTGGCTGCCTATGGCTACACCTTC. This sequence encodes CASSQVAAYGYTF.

The chain's CDR3 is CASSQETRGGYGYTF. In DNA, the CDR3 is TGTGCCAGCAGCCAAGAGACAAGGGGGGGATATGGCTACACCTTC. The chain carries TRBV3-1 (or the pseudogene TRBV3-2) and TRBJ1-2, with D possibly matching TRBD1 (6 bases). The CDR3 spans 15 residues. Germline-derived CDR1 and CDR2 are LGHDT and YNNKEL (reference sequence). With 0 bases removed from V and 5 bases from J, the gap between germline ends came to 13 bases.

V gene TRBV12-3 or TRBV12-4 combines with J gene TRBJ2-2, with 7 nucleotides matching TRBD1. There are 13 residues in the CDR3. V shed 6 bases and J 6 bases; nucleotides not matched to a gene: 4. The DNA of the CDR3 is TGTGCCAGCAGCTTTCAGGGGGCCGGGGAGCTGTTTTTT. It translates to CASSFQGAGELFF.

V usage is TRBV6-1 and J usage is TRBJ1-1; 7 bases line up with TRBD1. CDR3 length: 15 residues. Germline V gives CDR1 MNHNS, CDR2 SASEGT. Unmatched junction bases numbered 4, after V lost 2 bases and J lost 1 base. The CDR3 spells CASSERGRGNTEAFF. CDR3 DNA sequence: TGTGCCAGCAGTGAAAGGGGGCGCGGGAACACTGAAGCTTTCTTT.

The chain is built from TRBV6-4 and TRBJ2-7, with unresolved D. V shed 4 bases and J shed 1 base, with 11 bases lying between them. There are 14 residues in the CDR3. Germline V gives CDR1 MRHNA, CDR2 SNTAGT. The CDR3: CASSVSVDSYEQYF. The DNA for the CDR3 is TGTGCCAGCAGTGTGTCAGTGGATTCCTACGAGCAGTACTTC.

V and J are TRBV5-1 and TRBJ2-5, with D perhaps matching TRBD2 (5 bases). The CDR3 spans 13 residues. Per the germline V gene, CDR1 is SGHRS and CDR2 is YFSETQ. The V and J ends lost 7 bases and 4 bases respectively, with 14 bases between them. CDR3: CASRAGEGETQYF. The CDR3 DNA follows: TGCGCCAGCCGGGCCGGCGAGGGAGAGACCCAGTACTTC. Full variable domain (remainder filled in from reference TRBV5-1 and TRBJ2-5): KAGVTQTPRYLIKTRGQQVTLSCSPISGHRSVSWYQQTPGQGLQFLFEYFSETQRNKGNFPGRFSGRQFSNSRSEMNVSTLELGDSALYLCASRAGEGETQYFGPGTRLLVL.

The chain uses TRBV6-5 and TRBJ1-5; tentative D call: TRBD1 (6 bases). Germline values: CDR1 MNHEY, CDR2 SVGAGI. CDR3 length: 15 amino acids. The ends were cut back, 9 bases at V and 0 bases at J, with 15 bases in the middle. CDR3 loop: CASKMRGDSNQPQHF. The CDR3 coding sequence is TGTGCCAGTAAGATGAGGGGGGATAGCAATCAGCCCCAGCATTTT.

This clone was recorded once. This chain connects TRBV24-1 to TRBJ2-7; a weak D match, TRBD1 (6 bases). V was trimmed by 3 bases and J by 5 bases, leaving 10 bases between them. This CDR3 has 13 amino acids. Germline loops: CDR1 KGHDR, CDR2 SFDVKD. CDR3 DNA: TGTGCCACCAGTGATGACAGGTTAAACGAGCAGTACTTC. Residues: CATSDDRLNEQYF.

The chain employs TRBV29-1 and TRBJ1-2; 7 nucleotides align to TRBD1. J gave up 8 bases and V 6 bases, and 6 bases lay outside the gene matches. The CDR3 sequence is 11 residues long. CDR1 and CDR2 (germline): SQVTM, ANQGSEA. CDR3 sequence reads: CSVGGTDGYTF. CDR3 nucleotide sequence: TGCAGCGTCGGGGGGACAGACGGCTACACCTTC.

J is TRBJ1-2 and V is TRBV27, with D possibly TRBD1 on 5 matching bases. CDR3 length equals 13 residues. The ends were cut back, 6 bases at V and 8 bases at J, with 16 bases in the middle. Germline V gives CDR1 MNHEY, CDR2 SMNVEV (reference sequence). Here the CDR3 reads CASSIRAGQGYTF. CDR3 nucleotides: TGTGCCAGCAGCATACGTGCAGGGCAAGGCTACACCTTC.

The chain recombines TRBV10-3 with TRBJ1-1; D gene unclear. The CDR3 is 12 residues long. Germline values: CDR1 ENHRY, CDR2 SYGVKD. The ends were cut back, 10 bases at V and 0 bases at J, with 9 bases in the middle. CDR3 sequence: CATAGLNTEAFF. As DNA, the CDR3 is TGTGCCACCGCGGGTCTGAACACTGAAGCTTTCTTT.

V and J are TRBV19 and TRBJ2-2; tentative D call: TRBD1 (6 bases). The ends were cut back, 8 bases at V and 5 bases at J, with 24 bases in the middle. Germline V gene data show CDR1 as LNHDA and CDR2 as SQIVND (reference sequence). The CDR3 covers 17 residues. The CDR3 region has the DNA TGTGCCAGTCGGAGGCCCCTTTGGACAGATCAGACCGGGGAGCTGTTTTTT. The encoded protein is CASRRPLWTDQTGELFF.

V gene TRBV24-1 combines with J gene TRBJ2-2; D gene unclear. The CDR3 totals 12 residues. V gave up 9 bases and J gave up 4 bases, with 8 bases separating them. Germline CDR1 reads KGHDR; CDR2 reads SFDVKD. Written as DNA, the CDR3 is TGTGCCACCCGGAGTCCCACCGGGGAGCTGTTTTTT. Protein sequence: CATRSPTGELFF.

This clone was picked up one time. The CDR3 protein is CASSLKTGQGVPGNSPLHF. The CDR3 DNA reads TGTGCCAGCAGTCTTAAAACGGGACAGGGGGTTCCGGGTAATTCACCCCTCCACTTT. This chain connects TRBV7-6 to TRBJ1-6, with 11 positions matching TRBD1. Germline CDR1 and CDR2: SGHVS and FNYEAQ. V trimming: 6 bases; J trimming: 6 bases; junction bases outside the gene matches: 16. This CDR3 is 19 amino acids long.

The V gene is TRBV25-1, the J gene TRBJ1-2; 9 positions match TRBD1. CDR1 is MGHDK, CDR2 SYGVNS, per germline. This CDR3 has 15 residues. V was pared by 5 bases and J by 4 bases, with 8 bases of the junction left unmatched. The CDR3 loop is CASSPTGGAVYGYTF. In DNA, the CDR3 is TGTGCCAGCAGTCCTACAGGGGGCGCAGTCTATGGCTACACCTTC.

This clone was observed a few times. CDR3 loop: CASSPESENSPLHF. CDR3 DNA sequence: TGTGCCAGCTCACCAGAGAGCGAGAATTCACCCCTCCACTTT. The chain is built from TRBV18 and TRBJ1-6; D is unresolved. The CDR3 covers 14 residues. V shed 2 bases and J shed 7 bases, with 9 bases lying between them. The germline V gene encodes CDR1 KGHSH and CDR2 LQKENI. The whole variable domain, filled in from reference TRBV18 and TRBJ1-6, reads NAGVMQNPRHLVRRRGQEARLRCSPMKGHSHVYWYRQLPEEGLKFMVYLQKENIIDESGMPKERFSAEFPKEGPSILRIQQVVRGDSAAYFCASSPESENSPLHFGNGTRLTVT.

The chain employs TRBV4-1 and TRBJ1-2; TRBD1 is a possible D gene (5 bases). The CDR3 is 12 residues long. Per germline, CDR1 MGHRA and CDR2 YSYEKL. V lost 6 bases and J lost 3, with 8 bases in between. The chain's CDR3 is CASRGEDYGYTF. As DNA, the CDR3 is TGCGCCAGCAGGGGGGAAGACTATGGCTACACCTTC.